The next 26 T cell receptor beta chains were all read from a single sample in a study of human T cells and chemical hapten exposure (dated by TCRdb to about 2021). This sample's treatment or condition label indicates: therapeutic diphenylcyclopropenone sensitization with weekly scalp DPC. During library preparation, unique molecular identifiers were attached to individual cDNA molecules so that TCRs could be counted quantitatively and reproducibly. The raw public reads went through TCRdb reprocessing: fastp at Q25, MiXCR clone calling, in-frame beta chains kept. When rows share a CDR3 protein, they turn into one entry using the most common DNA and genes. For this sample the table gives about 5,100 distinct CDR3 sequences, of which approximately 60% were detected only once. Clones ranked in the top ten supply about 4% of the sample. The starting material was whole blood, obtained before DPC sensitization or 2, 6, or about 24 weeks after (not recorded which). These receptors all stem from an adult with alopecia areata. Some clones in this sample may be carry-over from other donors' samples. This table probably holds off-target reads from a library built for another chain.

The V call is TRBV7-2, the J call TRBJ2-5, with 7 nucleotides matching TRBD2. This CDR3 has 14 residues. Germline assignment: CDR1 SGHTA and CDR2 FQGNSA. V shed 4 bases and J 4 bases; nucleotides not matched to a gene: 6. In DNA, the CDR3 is TGTGCCAGCAGCTCCCGCGGGGGAAGAGAGACCCAGTACTTC. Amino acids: CASSSRGGRETQYF.

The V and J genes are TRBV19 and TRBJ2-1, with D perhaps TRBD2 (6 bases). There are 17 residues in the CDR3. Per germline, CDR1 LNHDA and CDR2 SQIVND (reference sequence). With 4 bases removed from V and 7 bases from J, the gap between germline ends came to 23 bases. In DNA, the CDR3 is TGTGCCAGTAGTACCCCCTTAGCGGAAAGGAGAAGAAATGAGCAGTTCTTC. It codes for CASSTPLAERRRNEQFF.

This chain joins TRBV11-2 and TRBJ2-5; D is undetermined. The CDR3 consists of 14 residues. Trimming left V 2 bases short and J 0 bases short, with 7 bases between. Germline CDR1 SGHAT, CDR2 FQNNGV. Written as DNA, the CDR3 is TGTGCCAGCAGCTTAAGGTCCAACCAAGAGACCCAGTACTTC. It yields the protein CASSLRSNQETQYF. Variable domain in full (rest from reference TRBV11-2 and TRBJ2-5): EAGVAQSPRYKIIEKRQSVAFWCNPISGHATLYWYQQILGQGPKLLIQFQNNGVVDDSQLPKDRFSAERLKGVDSTLKIQPAKLEDSAVYLCASSLRSNQETQYFGPGTRLLVL.

CDR3 sequence (DNA): TGTGCCAGCTCCCCGGGACTAGCCCTTTCCGAGCAGTACTTC. Its translation: CASSPGLALSEQYF. The chain has TRBV18 and TRBJ2-7, with 9 bases matching TRBD2. The CDR3 covers 14 residues. With V trimmed by 6 bases and J by 6 bases, 9 bases remained unmatched. Germline V gives CDR1 KGHSH, CDR2 LQKENI.

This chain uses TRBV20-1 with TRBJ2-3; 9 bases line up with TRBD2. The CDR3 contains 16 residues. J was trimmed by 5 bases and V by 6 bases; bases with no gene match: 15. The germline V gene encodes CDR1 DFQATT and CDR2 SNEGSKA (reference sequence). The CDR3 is CSAAEVPSGDGDTQYF. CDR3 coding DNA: TGCAGTGCGGCAGAGGTACCTAGCGGGGATGGAGATACGCAGTATTTT.

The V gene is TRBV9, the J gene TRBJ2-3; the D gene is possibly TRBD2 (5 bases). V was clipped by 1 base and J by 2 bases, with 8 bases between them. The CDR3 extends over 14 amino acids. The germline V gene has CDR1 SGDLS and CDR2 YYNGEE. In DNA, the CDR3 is TGTGCCAGCAGCGTAACGGGAACCACAGATACGCAGTATTTT. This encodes CASSVTGTTDTQYF.

This chain's CDR3 is CATSEPGSRYEQFF. Written as DNA, the CDR3 is TGTGCCACCAGTGAACCCGGGTCCCGCTATGAGCAGTTCTTC. The rearrangement uses TRBV24-1 and TRBJ2-1; D gene unclear. Germline lookup yields CDR1 KGHDR and CDR2 SFDVKD. This CDR3 spans 14 amino acids. The ends were cut back, 4 bases at V and 8 bases at J, with 14 bases in the middle.

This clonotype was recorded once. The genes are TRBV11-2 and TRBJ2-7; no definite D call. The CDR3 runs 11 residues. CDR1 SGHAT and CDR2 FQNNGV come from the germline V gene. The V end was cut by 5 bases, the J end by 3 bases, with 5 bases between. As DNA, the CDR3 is TGTGCCAGCAGCCCCCTCTACGAGCAGTACTTC. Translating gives CASSPLYEQYF.

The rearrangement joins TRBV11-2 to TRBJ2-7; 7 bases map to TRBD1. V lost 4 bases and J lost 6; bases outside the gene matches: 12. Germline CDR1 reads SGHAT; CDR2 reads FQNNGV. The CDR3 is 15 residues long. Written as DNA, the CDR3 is TGTGCCAGCAGCTGGGACAGATCAAAGCCCCTCGAGCAGTACTTC. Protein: CASSWDRSKPLEQYF.

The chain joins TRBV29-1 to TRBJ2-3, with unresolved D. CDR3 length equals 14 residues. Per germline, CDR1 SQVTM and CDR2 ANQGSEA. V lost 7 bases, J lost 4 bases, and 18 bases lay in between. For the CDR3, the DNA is TGCAGCGCAGGACCTCAACGGAGTGCAGATACGCAGTATTTT. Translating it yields CSAGPQRSADTQYF.

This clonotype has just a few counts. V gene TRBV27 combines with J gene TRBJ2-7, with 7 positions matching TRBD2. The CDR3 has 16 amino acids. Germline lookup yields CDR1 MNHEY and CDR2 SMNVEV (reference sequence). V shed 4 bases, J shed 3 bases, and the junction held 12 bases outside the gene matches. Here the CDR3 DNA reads TGTGCCAGCAGTTCATCCTTACCGGGACTACTCTACGAGCAGTACTTC. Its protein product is CASSSSLPGLLYEQYF.

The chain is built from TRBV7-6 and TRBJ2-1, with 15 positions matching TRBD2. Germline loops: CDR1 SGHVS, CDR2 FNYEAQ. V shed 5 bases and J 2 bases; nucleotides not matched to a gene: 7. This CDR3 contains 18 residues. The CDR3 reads CASSPRTSGRAAYNEQFF. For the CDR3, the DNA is TGTGCCAGCAGCCCCAGGACTAGCGGGAGGGCCGCCTACAATGAGCAGTTCTTC.

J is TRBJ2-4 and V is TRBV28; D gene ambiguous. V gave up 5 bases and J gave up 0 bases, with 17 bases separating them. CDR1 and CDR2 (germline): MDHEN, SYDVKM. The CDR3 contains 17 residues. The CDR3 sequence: CASSLIPRTLAKNIQYF. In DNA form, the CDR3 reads TGTGCCAGCAGTCTAATCCCCCGAACTTTAGCCAAAAACATTCAGTACTTC.

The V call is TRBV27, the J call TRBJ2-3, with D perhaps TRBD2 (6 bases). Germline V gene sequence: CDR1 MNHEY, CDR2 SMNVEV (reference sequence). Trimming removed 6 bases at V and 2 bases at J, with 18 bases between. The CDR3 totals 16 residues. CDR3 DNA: TGTGCCAGCAGGGAGGGCGTCTTTGCGGCCACAGATACGCAGTATTTT. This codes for CASREGVFAATDTQYF.

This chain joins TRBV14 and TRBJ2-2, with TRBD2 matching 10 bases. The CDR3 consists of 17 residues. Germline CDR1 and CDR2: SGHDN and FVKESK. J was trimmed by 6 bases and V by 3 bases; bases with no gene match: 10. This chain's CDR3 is CASSHDPLAGVAGELFF. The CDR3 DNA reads TGTGCCAGCAGCCATGATCCCCTAGCGGGAGTGGCCGGGGAGCTGTTTTTT.

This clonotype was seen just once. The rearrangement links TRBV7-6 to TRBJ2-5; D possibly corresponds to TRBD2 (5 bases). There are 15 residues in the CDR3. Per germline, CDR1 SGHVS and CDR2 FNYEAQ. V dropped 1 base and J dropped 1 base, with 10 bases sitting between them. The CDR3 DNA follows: TGTGCCAGCAGCTTAGGAGCGGCGGTCCAAGAGACCCAGTACTTC. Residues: CASSLGAAVQETQYF. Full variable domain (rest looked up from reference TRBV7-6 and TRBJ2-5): GAGVSQSPRYKVTKRGQDVALRCDPISGHVSLYWYRQALGQGPEFLTYFNYEAQQDKSGLPNDRFSAERPEGSISTLTIQRTEQRDSAMYRCASSLGAAVQETQYFGPGTRLLVL.

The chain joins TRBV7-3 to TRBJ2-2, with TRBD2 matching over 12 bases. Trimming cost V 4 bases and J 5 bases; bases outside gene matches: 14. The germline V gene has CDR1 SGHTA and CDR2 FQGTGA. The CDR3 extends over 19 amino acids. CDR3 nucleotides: TGTGCCAGCAGCTCCTATGGGATGACTAGCGGGAGAGGGACCGGGGAGCTGTTTTTT. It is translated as CASSSYGMTSGRGTGELFF.

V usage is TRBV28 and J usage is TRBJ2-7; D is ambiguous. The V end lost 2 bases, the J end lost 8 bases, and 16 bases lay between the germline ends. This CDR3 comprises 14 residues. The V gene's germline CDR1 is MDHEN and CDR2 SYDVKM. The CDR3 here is CASSLPPVKGKQYF. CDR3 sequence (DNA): TGTGCCAGCAGTTTACCCCCGGTGAAGGGCAAGCAGTACTTC.

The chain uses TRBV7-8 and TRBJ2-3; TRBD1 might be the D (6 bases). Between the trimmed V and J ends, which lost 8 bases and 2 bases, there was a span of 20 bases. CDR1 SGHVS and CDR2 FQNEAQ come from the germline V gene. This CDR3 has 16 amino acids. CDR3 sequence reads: CASRYRATSYTDTQYF. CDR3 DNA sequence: TGTGCCAGCCGCTACAGGGCTACGTCCTACACAGATACGCAGTATTTT.

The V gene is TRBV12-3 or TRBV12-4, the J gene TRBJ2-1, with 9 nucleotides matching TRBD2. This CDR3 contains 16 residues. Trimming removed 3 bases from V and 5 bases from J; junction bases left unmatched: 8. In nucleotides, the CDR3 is TGTGCCAGCAGTTTTCAGCAGCTAGCGGGGCACAATGAGCAGTTCTTC. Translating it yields CASSFQQLAGHNEQFF.

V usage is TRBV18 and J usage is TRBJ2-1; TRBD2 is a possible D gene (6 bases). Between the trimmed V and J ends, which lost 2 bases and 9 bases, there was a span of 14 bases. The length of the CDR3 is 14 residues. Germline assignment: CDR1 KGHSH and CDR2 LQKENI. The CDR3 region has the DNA TGTGCCAGCTCACCAGAACTAGCCGGGGCTGAGCAGTTCTTC. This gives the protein CASSPELAGAEQFF.

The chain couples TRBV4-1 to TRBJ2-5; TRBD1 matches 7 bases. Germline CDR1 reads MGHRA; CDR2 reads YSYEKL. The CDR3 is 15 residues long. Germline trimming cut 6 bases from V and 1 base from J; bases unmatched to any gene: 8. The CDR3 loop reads CASSLRQGPQETQYF. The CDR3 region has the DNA TGCGCCAGCAGTTTACGACAGGGTCCCCAAGAGACCCAGTACTTC.

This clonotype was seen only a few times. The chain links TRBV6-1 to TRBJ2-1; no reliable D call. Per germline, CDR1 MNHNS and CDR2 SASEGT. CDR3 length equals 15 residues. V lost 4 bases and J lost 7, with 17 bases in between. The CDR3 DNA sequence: TGTGCCAGCAGTGCGAGAGCGCCGCCAAGAAATGAGCAGTTCTTC. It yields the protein CASSARAPPRNEQFF.

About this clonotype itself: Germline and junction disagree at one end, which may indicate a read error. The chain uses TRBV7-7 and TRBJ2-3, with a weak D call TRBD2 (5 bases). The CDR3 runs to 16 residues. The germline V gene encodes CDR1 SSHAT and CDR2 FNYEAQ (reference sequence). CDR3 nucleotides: TGTGCTAGCAGCTTAGGGAGCAGTCCTAGCACAGATACGCAGTATTTT. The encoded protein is CASSLGSSPSTDTQYF.

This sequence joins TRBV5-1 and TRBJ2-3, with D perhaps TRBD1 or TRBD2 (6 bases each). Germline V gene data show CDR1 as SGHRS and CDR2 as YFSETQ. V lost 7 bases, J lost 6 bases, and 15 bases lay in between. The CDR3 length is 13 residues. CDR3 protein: CASSPGAEDTQYF. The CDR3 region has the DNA TGCGCCAGCTCCCCGGGGGCCGAGGATACGCAGTATTTT.

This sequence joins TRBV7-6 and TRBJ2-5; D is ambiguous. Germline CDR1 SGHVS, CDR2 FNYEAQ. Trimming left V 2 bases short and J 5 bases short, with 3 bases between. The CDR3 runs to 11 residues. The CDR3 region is CASSLIETQYF. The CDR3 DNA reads TGTGCCAGCAGCTTAATCGAGACCCAGTACTTC.